This T cell receptor beta chain was sequenced in a study of blood T cell repertoires in COVID-19. About the research overall: PBMCs, B-cell-depleted T cells, or T cells were the source of the cDNA or gDNA that made up the material.

Participants reported their clinical history, and cohort assignment relied on those reports. All recovered Cohort 3 donors got two negative PCRs, got clearance, or saw symptom resolution. Germline CDR1 reads MNHEY; CDR2 reads SMNVEV (reference sequence). Trimming took 2 bases from V and 5 from J, leaving 13 bases between them. The CDR3 has 14 amino acids. In the study's own analysis: Estimates of nucleated cell counts were drawn from the amplification of reference gene primers. TCRdb's copy holds only in-frame clones and misses some; the assay was immunoSEQ multiplex PCR. The V and J calls and clone size are taken from that table; D and trimming were inferred from the DNA. The sample includes 300,000 or so clones, more than 90% of them seen just once.

Sequenced sample: PBMCs or T cells enriched from blood (not recorded which). The clonotype comes from a man aged 60-69 years who had recovered from COVID-19. The chain employs TRBV27 and TRBJ2-7; D may be TRBD1 (7 bases). The CDR3, as DNA: TGTGCCAGCAGTTTAAACAGGGGACTGAACGAGCAGTACTTC. This codes for CASSLNRGLNEQYF.